Each of the 9 T cell receptor beta chains below was sequenced from the same sample in a study of cytomegalovirus exposure and HLA in healthy donors. The primer mix had 60 Vbeta and 13 Jbeta primers. Produced via immunoSEQ multiplex PCR; TCRdb's table is partial and in-frame only. Altogether under 200,000 clones are present, around 79% being singletons, with the ten largest covering under 2.5%. Sequenced sample: PBMCs. These receptors all come from a man aged 35 to 55 in good health and CMV-seronegative.

This clone has more than one count but fewer than ten. The chain joins TRBV6-5 to TRBJ1-3; tentative D call: TRBD1 (6 bases). This CDR3 region has 13 residues. The germline CDR1 and CDR2 sequences are MNHEY and SVGAGI. Trimming shortened V by 5 bases and J by 9 bases, and 14 bases separated the two germline ends. CDR3 loop: CASSKQGSGTIYF. CDR3 bases: TGTGCCAGCAGTAAACAGGGTTCGGGCACCATATATTTT.

J is TRBJ2-3 and V is TRBV2, with D unclear. Germline CDR1 reads SNHLY; CDR2 reads FYNNEI. This CDR3 is 15 amino acids long. Trimming cost V 0 bases and J 0 bases, with 7 bases left between them. The CDR3 region has the DNA TGTGCCAGCAGTGAAGCGAGTATCAGCACAGATACGCAGTATTTT. Its protein is CASSEASISTDTQYF. The whole variable domain, remainder taken from reference TRBV2 and TRBJ2-3, is EPEVTQTPSHQVTQMGQEVILRCVPISNHLYFYWYRQILGQKVEFLVSFYNNEISEKSEIFDDQFSVERPDGSNFTLKIRSTKLEDSAMYFCASSEASISTDTQYFGPGTRLTVL.

This chain links TRBV21-1 with TRBJ2-1; the table's TRBD2 call for D was not verified on the DNA. TRBV21-1 is deemed a pseudogene. The CDR3 has 17 amino acids. The CDR3 DNA sequence: TGTGCCAGCAGCACCGAGGGACTAGGAAGCTCCTACAATGAGCAGTTCTTC. This sequence encodes CASSTEGLGSSYNEQFF.

The chain uses TRBV7-2 and TRBJ1-2, with 8 bases lining up with TRBD1. The CDR3 contains 14 residues. J was trimmed by 8 bases and V by 4 bases; bases with no gene match: 9. CDR1 SGHTA and CDR2 FQGNSA come from the germline V gene. The CDR3 DNA reads TGTGCCAGCAGCTCGGACAGGGCCATTAGGGGCTACACCTTC. Its translation: CASSSDRAIRGYTF.

The J gene is TRBJ2-1, the V gene TRBV5-4; 11 bases map to TRBD2. Germline V gene lookup returns CDR1 SGHNT and CDR2 YYREEE (reference sequence). The CDR3 runs 18 residues. The ends lost 4 bases at V and 6 bases at J; junction bases unmatched: 15. As DNA, the CDR3 is TGTGCCAGCAGCCCTAGGACCGTACTAGCGGGAGTGGGCAATGAGCAGTTCTTC. It encodes CASSPRTVLAGVGNEQFF.

This rearrangement joins TRBV4-2 to TRBJ2-3; 7 positions agree with TRBD2. The CDR3 has 15 amino acids. CDR1 is LGHNA, CDR2 YNFKEQ, per germline. Trimming took 0 bases from V and 3 from J; bases not matched to a gene: 3. CDR3: CASSQDALATDTQYF. The CDR3 coding sequence is TGTGCCAGCAGCCAAGACGCACTAGCGACAGATACGCAGTATTTT.

The chain couples TRBV6-6 to TRBJ1-4; D not resolved. The germline V and J ends were trimmed by 2 bases and 7 bases, with 11 bases remaining between them. The CDR3 extends over 14 amino acids. Germline V gene sequence: CDR1 MNHNY, CDR2 SVGAGI (reference sequence). CDR3 protein: CASSYRGGGEKLFF. The CDR3 region has the DNA TGTGCCAGCAGTTACCGGGGAGGTGGTGAAAAACTGTTTTTT.

This clone was detected a few times. This chain joins TRBV5-1 and TRBJ2-2; tentative D call: TRBD1 (6 bases). Looked up from germline, CDR1 is SGHRS and CDR2 is YFSETQ. The CDR3 has 14 residues. V lost 4 bases and J lost 6, with 13 bases in between. CDR3 region: CASSLRQDAGELFF. The CDR3 DNA follows: TGCGCCAGCAGCCTTCGACAGGACGCCGGGGAGCTGTTTTTT. Drawing the rest from reference TRBV5-1 and TRBJ2-2, the complete variable domain is KAGVTQTPRYLIKTRGQQVTLSCSPISGHRSVSWYQQTPGQGLQFLFEYFSETQRNKGNFPGRFSGRQFSNSRSEMNVSTLELGDSALYLCASSLRQDAGELFFGEGSRLTVL.

The chain carries TRBV28 and TRBJ2-3, with unresolved D. Trimming took off 7 bases at V and 6 bases at J, with 17 bases between the two ends. Germline lookup yields CDR1 MDHEN and CDR2 SYDVKM. The CDR3 has 14 amino acids. The CDR3 bases are TGTGCCAGCAACCTAGGCCTAGTTTTGGATACGCAGTATTTT. Translation gives CASNLGLVLDTQYF.